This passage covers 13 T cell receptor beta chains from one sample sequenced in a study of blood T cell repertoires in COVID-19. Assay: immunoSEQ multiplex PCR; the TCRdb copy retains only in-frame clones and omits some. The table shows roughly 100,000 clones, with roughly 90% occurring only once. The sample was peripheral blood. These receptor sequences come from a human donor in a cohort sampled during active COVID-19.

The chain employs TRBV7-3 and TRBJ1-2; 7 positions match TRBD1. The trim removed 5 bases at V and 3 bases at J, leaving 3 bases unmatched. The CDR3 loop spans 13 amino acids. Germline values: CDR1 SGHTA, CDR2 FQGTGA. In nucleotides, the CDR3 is TGTGCCAGCAGCCAAGACAGGGACTATGGCTACACCTTC. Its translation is CASSQDRDYGYTF. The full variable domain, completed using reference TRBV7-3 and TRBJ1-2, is GAGVSQTPSNKVTEKGKYVELRCDPISGHTALYWYRQSLGQGPEFLIYFQGTGAADDSGLPNDRFFAVRPEGSVSTLKIQRTERGDSAVYLCASSQDRDYGYTFGSGTRLTVV.

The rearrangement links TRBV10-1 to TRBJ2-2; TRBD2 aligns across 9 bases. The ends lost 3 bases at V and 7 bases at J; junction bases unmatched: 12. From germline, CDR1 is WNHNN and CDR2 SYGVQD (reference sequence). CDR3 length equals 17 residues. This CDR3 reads CASSDLVQREDIGELFF. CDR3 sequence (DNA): TGCGCCAGCAGTGATTTGGTCCAGCGGGAGGATATCGGGGAGCTGTTTTTT.

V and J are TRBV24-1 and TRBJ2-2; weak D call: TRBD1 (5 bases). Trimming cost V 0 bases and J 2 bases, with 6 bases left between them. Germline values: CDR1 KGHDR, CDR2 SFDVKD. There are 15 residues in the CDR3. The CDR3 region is CATSDLGANTGELFF. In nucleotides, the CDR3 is TGTGCCACCAGTGATTTGGGGGCTAACACCGGGGAGCTGTTTTTT.

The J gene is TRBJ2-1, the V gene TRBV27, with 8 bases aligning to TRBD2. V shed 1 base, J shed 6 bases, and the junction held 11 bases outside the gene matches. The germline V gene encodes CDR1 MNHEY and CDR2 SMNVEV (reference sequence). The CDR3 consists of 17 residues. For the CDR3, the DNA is TGTGCCAGCAGTTTATTCTCTGGGACTAGTTTGTTCAATGAGCAGTTCTTC. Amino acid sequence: CASSLFSGTSLFNEQFF.

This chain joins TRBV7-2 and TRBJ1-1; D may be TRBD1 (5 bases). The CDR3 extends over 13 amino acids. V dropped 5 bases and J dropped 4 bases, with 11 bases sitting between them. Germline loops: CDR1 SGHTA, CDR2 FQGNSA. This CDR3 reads CASSLRVGTEAFF. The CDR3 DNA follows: TGTGCCAGCAGCCTCAGGGTAGGCACTGAAGCTTTCTTT.

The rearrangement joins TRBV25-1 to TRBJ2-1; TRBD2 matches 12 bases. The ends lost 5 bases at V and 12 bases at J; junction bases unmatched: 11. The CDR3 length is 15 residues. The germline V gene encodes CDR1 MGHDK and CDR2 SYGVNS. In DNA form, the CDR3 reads TGTGCCAGCAGTCCCACTAGCGGGAGGTTAGGGAGGCAGTTCTTC. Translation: CASSPTSGRLGRQFF.

CDR3 coding DNA: TGTGCCAGTGCCCTTCTGCGGGGGCGGGGCAATGAGCAGTTCTTC. Translating gives CASALLRGRGNEQFF. The rearrangement links TRBV18 to TRBJ2-1; the D gene is possibly TRBD2 (7 bases). Germline CDR1 and CDR2: KGHSH and LQKENI. This CDR3 region has 15 residues. Trimming stripped 9 bases from V and 6 bases from J, with 21 bases between.

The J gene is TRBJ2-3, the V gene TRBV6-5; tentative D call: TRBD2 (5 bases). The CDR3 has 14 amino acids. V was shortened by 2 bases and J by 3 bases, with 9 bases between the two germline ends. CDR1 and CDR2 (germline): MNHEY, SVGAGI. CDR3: CASSYQTRTDTQYF. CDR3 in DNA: TGTGCCAGCAGTTACCAAACTAGGACAGATACGCAGTATTTT.

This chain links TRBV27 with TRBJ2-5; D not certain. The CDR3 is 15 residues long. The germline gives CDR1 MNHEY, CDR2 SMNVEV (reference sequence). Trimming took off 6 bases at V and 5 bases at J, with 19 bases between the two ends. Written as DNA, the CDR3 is TGTGCCAGCAGCGTACAGAGTCCGGTCATGGAGACCCAGTACTTC. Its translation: CASSVQSPVMETQYF.

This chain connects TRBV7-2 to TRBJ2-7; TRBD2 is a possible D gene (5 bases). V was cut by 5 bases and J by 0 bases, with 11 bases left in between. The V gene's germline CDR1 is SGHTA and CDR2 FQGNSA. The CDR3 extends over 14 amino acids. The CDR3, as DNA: TGTGCCAGCAGCGCTACTAGTGGCTCCTACGAGCAGTACTTC. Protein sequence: CASSATSGSYEQYF.

This chain's CDR3 is CASSLTQGGWQPQHF. The CDR3, as DNA: TGTGCCAGCAGTCTGACGCAGGGCGGTTGGCAGCCCCAGCATTTT. V usage is TRBV2 and J usage is TRBJ1-5; possible D gene TRBD1, 5 bases. The CDR3 extends over 15 amino acids. Germline lookup yields CDR1 SNHLY and CDR2 FYNNEI. V was pared by 5 bases and J by 7 bases, with 18 bases between.

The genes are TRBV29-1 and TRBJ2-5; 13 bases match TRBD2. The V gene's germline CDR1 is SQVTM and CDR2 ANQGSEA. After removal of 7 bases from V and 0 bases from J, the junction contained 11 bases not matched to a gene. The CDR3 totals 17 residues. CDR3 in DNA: TGCAGCGCCCGAGGACTAGCGGGAGTCTCGTACCAAGAGACCCAGTACTTC. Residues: CSARGLAGVSYQETQYF.

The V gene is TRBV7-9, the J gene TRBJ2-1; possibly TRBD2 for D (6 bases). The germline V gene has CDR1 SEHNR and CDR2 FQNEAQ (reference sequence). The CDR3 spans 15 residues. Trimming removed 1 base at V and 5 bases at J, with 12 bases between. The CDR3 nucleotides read TGTGCCAGCAGCTTAGGCGGGGCGGGGAACAATGAGCAGTTCTTC. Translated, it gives CASSLGGAGNNEQFF.